Below, 8 T cell receptor beta chains from the same sample are listed, as sequenced in a study of beta chain features in type 1 diabetes (dated by TCRdb to 2016 to 2019). Receptors were amplified or captured by the immunoSEQ multiplex PCR assay. All of the isolated RNA was reverse transcribed with the High Capacity cDNA Reverse Transcription Kit, so expressed TCRB transcripts were sequenced. Drawn from immuneACCESS, this table holds only the in-frame rearrangements with V and J called that TCRdb kept. Clones are partly lost; checked studies trace under half to an unresolved V gene and leave the rest unexplained. The sample records nearly 250,000 clones, 55% to 70% of which are singletons. 0.053% of the sample is in the top ten clones. Sequenced: naive CD4+ T cells from blood. The cell subset or site label on this specimen signifies: true naive CD4+ T cells. These receptors originate from a man aged 25 to 40 in good health.

The chain links TRBV2 to TRBJ2-1, with D possibly matching TRBD1 (6 bases). Germline lookup yields CDR1 SNHLY and CDR2 FYNNEI. Trimming took off 3 bases at V and 0 bases at J, with 9 bases between the two ends. CDR3 size: 15 residues. The CDR3 coding sequence is TGTGCCAGCAGTGACTCACAGGGCTCCTACAATGAGCAGTTCTTC. This sequence encodes CASSDSQGSYNEQFF.

This chain connects TRBV30 to TRBJ2-3; 8 positions agree with TRBD1. Per germline, CDR1 GTSNPN and CDR2 SVGIG (reference sequence). This CDR3 region has 14 residues. The trim removed 5 bases at V and 0 bases at J, leaving 4 bases unmatched. The CDR3 DNA sequence: TGTGCCTGGGGAAGGACAGGGAGCACAGATACGCAGTATTTT. Its protein product is CAWGRTGSTDTQYF.

This chain uses TRBV29-1 with TRBJ1-3, with D hard to call. Deletions cut 5 bases from V and 0 bases from J, with 8 bases between. Per germline, CDR1 SQVTM and CDR2 ANQGSEA. This CDR3 comprises 13 residues. CDR3 coding DNA: TGCAGCGTTCAACAGAGCTCTGGAAACACCATATATTTT. Amino acid sequence: CSVQQSSGNTIYF.

A few counts support this clone. The V gene is TRBV29-1, the J gene TRBJ1-1; D is possibly TRBD1 (6 bases). Trimming took off 3 bases at V and 3 bases at J, with 11 bases between the two ends. The CDR3 is made up of 13 amino acids. Germline V gene sequence: CDR1 SQVTM, CDR2 ANQGSEA. CDR3 in amino acids: CSVDTGQDTEAFF. The CDR3 bases are TGCAGCGTTGACACAGGGCAGGACACTGAAGCTTTCTTT. The whole variable domain, remainder taken from reference TRBV29-1 and TRBJ1-1, is SAVISQKPSRDICQRGTSLTIQCQVDSQVTMMFWYRQQPGQSLTLIATANQGSEATYESGFVIDKFPISRPNLTFSTLTVSNMSPEDSSIYLCSVDTGQDTEAFFGQGTRLTVV.

This chain connects TRBV5-6 to TRBJ2-3; the match to TRBD1 covers 7 bases. The length of the CDR3 is 15 residues. Germline values: CDR1 SGHDT, CDR2 YYEEEE. Trimming removed 2 bases from V and 3 bases from J; junction bases left unmatched: 6. The CDR3 region is CASSFRGPRTDTQYF. For the CDR3, the DNA is TGTGCCAGCAGCTTTAGGGGGCCGAGGACAGATACGCAGTATTTT.

The chain links TRBV5-1 to TRBJ2-7; 12 nucleotides align to TRBD2. In germline, CDR1 is SGHRS, CDR2 YFSETQ. The V segment lost 1 base and the J segment 3 bases; nucleotides outside the gene matches: 8. CDR3 size: 17 residues. The CDR3: CASSLYSTSGRSYEQYF. DNA of the CDR3: TGCGCCAGCAGCTTGTATTCAACTAGCGGGAGGAGCTACGAGCAGTACTTC.

This clone was counted a few times. The chain links TRBV29-1 to TRBJ2-7; D gene ambiguous. The CDR3 length is 11 residues. The germline V gene encodes CDR1 SQVTM and CDR2 ANQGSEA. The germline V and J ends were trimmed by 2 bases and 7 bases, with 9 bases remaining between them. The CDR3 nucleotides are TGCAGCGTTGAATCTAATAAGGAGCAGTACTTC. Translation gives CSVESNKEQYF.

This clone was observed a handful of times. This chain joins TRBV29-1 and TRBJ2-1; TRBD2 matches 7 bases. Germline CDR1 reads SQVTM; CDR2 reads ANQGSEA. This CDR3 spans 14 amino acids. Trimming cost V 4 bases and J 9 bases; bases outside gene matches: 12. CDR3 sequence reads: CSVAGLTPGSEQFF. The CDR3 nucleotides read TGCAGCGTTGCGGGACTAACCCCGGGGAGTGAGCAGTTCTTC.